This T cell receptor beta chain was sequenced during a study of T cells expressing NK-cell markers (dated by TCRdb to 2018 to 2021). Concerning the study at large: Three sorted T-cell subsets (CD3+CD56+NKG2C+, CD3+CD56+NKG2C- and CD3+CD56-NKG2C+) from about 8 donors had their TCR beta-chain repertoires profiled. Among the eight sequenced donors, only one was HCMV-seronegative, while the other seven were HCMV-seropositive. Randomly selected healthy volunteers, three men and five women, were used as the eight sequenced donors. Libraries were sequenced as 2 x 150 bp reads on Illumina HiSeq 2000/2500, MiSeq or NextSeq.

Results the study describes overall, beyond this receptor: Those dominant clonotypes were again the most abundant among CD3+CD56-NKG2C+ cells in a few donors, at roughly 28.3-65%. Whether the expanded NKG2C-expressing T cell clones were specific for HCMV antigens was left unclear. For roughly 6 donors, the dominant CD3+CD56+NKG2C+ clonotypes were among the top 10 CD8+ clonotypes and accounted for about 1.0-8% of CD8+ T cells.

CDR1 and CDR2, looked up from the germline V gene, are SGHTA and FQGNSA. The cysteine opens and the phenylalanine closes a CDR3 of 15 amino acids. No DNA accompanies this entry. To determine HCMV serostatus, a commercial ELISA kit was used to detect HCMV-specific IgG in serum. Ficoll density gradient centrifugation was used to isolate peripheral blood mononuclear cells from blood. The sequencer was an Illumina HiSeq 2000. TCR beta cDNA libraries were made by 5'RACE template switching that added a universal primer site and unique molecular identifiers. Synthesis of cDNA was primed from the TCR beta constant segment and was followed by two consecutive PCR amplification steps. In the original analysis: MIGEC was used to demultiplex reads and group the reads by UMI, and MiTCR was used to assemble and quantify clonotypes. To remove erroneous sequences, TCR cDNA sequences were retained only when supported by two or more reads. The tcR package was used for downstream repertoire analysis, with clonotypes matched between fractions based on CDR3 nucleotide sequence plus V segment. Antigen specificity was annotated against VDJdb with VDJmatch, allowing one amino acid substitution in CDR3. The reads went through TCRdb reprocessing, and each CDR3 protein sequence gets one entry with no DNA. These V and J calls derive from TCRdb rather than the authors' analysis. This specimen's table enumerates hundreds of thousands of distinct CDR3 sequences. The ten top clones hold approximately 3.5% of the sample.

Regarding this clonotype: Its antigen remains undetermined.

This chain joins TRBV7-2 to TRBJ1-2; TCRdb's assignment of TRBD1 cannot be checked, as there is no DNA. The TCR comes from a man aged 18 to 30 in good health. Donor details come from another sample of the same person, matched by shared clones. Sequencing input: blood T cells: a sorted CD56 or NKG2C T cell subset, CD4+ or CD8+ T cells, or bulk PBMC T cells (not recorded which). The CDR3: CASSLEGALSYGYTF. When the CDR3 is completed using the reference TRBV7-2 and TRBJ1-2 genes on either side, the full variable domain is GAGVSQSPSNKVTEKGKDVELRCDPISGHTALYWYRQSLGQGLEFLIYFQGNSAPDKSGLPSDRFSAERTGGSVSTLTIQRTQQEDSAVYLCASSLEGALSYGYTFGSGTRLTVV.